The entry that follows covers one TCR beta chain sequence. Its antigen remains unknown. The source of the sample is a study of cytomegalovirus exposure and HLA in healthy donors. Study results and limitations: Among TCR beta chains, those listed as cytomegalovirus-associated numbered over 150.

It was with 60 Vbeta and 13 Jbeta primers that the PCR ran. Here immunoSEQ multiplex PCR was the method, and the copy in TCRdb shows in-frame clones only, minus some. Here the sample spans approximately 170,000 clones, around two thirds being singletons. The TCR comes from a man aged 45-60 years in good health and CMV-seronegative. The sample was PBMCs.

CDR3 DNA: TGTGCCAGCAGCTTTGGACTTGGGCCCTACGAGCAGTACTTC. This encodes CASSFGLGPYEQYF. The chain has TRBV7-2 and TRBJ2-7, with a weak D call TRBD2 (5 bases). The germline V gene encodes CDR1 SGHTA and CDR2 FQGNSA. The CDR3 is 14 residues long. The ends were cut back, 3 bases at V and 2 bases at J, with 11 bases in the middle.